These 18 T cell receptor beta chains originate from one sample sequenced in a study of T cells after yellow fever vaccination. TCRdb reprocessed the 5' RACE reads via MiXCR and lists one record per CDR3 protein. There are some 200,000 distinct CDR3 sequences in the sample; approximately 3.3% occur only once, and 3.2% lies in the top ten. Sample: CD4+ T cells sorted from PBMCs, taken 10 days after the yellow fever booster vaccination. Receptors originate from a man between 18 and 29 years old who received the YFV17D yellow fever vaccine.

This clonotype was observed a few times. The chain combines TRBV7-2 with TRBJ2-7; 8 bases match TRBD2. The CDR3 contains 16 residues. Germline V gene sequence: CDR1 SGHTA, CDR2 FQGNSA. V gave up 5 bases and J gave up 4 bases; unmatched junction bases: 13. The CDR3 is CASSKGPVGGGYEQYF. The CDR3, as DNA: TGTGCCAGCAGCAAGGGGCCAGTGGGCGGGGGGTACGAGCAGTACTTC. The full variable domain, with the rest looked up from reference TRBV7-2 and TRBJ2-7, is GAGVSQSPSNKVTEKGKDVELRCDPISGHTALYWYRQSLGQGLEFLIYFQGNSAPDKSGLPSDRFSAERTGGSVSTLTIQRTQQEDSAVYLCASSKGPVGGGYEQYFGPGTRLTVT.

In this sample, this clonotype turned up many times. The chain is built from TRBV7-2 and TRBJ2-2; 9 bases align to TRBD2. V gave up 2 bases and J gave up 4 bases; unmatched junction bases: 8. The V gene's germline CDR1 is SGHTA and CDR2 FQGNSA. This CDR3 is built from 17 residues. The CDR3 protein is CASSLLRGGRGTGELFF. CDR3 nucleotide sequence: TGTGCCAGCAGCTTATTGCGGGGGGGCCGGGGCACCGGGGAGCTGTTTTTT.

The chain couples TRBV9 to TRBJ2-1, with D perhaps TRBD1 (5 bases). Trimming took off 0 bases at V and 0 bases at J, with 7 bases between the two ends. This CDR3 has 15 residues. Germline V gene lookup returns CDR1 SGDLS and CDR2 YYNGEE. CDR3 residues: CASSVVGDSYNEQFF. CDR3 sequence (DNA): TGTGCCAGCAGCGTAGTAGGGGACTCCTACAATGAGCAGTTCTTC.

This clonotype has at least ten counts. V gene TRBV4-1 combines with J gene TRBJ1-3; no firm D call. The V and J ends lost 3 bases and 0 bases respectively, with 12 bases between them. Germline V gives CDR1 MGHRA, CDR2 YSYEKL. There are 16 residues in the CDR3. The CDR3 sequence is CASSHSQHDSGNTIYF. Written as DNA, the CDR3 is TGCGCCAGCAGCCATAGTCAGCATGACTCTGGAAACACCATATATTTT.

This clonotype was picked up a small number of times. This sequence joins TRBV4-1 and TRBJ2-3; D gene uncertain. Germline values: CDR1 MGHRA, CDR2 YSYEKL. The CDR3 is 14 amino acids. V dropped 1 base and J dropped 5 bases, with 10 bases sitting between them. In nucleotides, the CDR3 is TGCGCCAGCAGCCAAGCCGGATCCGAAGATACGCAGTATTTT. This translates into CASSQAGSEDTQYF.

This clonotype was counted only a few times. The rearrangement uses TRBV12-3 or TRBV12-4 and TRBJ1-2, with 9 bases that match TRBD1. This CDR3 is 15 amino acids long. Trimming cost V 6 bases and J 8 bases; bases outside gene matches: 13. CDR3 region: CASRPGGTGLDGYTF. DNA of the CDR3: TGTGCCAGCAGACCCGGGGGGACAGGGCTGGACGGCTACACCTTC.

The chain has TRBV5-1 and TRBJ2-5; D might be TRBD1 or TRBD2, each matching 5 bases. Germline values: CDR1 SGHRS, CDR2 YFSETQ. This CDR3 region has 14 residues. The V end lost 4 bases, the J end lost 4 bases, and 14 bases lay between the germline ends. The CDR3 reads CASSAGTQGETQYF. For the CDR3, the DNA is TGCGCCAGCAGCGCTGGGACCCAGGGAGAGACCCAGTACTTC.

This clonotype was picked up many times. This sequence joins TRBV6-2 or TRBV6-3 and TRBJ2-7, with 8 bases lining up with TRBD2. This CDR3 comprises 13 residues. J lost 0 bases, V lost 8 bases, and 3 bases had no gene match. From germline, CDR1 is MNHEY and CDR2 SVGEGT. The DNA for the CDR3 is TGTGCCAGCCGGGGGGGCCTCTCCTACGAGCAGTACGTC. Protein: CASRGGLSYEQYV.

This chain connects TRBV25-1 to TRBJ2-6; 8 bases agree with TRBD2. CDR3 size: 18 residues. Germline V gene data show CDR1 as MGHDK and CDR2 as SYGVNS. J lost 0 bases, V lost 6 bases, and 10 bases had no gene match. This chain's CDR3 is CASSRPAGGSSGANVLTF. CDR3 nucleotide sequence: TGTGCCAGCAGCAGGCCTGCGGGGGGTAGCTCTGGGGCCAACGTCCTGACTTTC. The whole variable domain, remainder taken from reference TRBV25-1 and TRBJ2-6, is EADIYQTPRYLVIGTGKKITLECSQTMGHDKMYWYQQDPGMELHLIHYSYGVNSTEKGDLSSESTVSRIRTEHFPLTLESARPSHTSQYLCASSRPAGGSSGANVLTFGAGSRLTVL.

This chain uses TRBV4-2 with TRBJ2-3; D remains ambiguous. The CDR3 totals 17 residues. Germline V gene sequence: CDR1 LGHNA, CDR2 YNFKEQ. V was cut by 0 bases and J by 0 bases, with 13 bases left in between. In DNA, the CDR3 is TGTGCCAGCAGCCAAGACCAGTTGTTCCCTAGCACAGATACGCAGTATTTT. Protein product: CASSQDQLFPSTDTQYF.

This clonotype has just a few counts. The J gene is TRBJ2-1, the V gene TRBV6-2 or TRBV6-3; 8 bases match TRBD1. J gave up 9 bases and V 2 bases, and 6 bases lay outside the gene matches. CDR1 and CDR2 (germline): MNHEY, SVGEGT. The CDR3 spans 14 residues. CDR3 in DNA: TGTGCCAGCAGTTACCGGACAGGGAAGGCTGAGCAGTTCTTC. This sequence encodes CASSYRTGKAEQFF.

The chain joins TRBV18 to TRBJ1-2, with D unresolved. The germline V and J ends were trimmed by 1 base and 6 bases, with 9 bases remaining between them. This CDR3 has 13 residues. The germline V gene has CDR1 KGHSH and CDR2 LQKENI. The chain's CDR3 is CASSPQREDGYTF. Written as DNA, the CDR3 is TGTGCCAGCTCACCACAAAGGGAGGATGGCTACACCTTC. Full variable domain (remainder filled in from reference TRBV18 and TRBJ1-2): NAGVMQNPRHLVRRRGQEARLRCSPMKGHSHVYWYRQLPEEGLKFMVYLQKENIIDESGMPKERFSAEFPKEGPSILRIQQVVRGDSAAYFCASSPQREDGYTFGSGTRLTVV.

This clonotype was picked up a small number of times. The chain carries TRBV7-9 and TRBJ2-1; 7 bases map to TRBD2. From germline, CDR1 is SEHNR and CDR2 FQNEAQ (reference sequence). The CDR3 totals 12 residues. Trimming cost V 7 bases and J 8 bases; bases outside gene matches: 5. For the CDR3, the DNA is TGTGCCAGCATCCTTAGCGGGCATGAGCAGTTCTTC. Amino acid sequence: CASILSGHEQFF. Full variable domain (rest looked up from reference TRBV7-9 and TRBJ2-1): DTGVSQNPRHKITKRGQNVTFRCDPISEHNRLYWYRQTLGQGPEFLTYFQNEAQLEKSRLLSDRFSAERPKGSFSTLEIQRTEQGDSAMYLCASILSGHEQFFGPGTRLTVL.

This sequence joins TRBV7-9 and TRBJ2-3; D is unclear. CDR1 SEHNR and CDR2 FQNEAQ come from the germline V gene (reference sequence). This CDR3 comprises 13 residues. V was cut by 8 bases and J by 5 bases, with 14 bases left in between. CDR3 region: CASRVPWGDTQYF. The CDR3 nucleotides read TGTGCCAGCCGGGTCCCTTGGGGAGATACGCAGTATTTT.

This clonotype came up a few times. The CDR3 here is CASSLKGLYGYTF. The CDR3 coding sequence is TGTGCCAGCAGTTTAAAAGGCCTCTATGGCTACACCTTC. This rearrangement joins TRBV12-3 or TRBV12-4 to TRBJ1-2; D is unresolved. The CDR3 has 13 residues. V dropped 2 bases and J dropped 4 bases, with 8 bases sitting between them.

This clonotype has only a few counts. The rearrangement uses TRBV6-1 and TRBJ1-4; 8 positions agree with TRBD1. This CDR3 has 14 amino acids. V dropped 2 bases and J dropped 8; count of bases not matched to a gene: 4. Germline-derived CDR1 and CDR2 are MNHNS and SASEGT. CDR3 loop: CASSEFRGQEKLFF. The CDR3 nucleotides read TGTGCCAGCAGTGAATTCAGGGGGCAAGAAAAACTGTTTTTT.

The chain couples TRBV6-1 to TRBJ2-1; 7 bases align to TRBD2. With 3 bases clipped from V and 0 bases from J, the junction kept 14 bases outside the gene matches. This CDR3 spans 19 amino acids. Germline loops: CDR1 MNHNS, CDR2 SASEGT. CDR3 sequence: CASSEGTIARPSSYNEQFF. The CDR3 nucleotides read TGTGCCAGCAGTGAGGGGACTATCGCCCGCCCGAGCTCCTACAATGAGCAGTTCTTC.

CDR3 DNA sequence: TGTGCCAGCAGCCCGGGACTAGCGGGGTTCAGGAGGACAGATACGCAGTATTTT. Protein: CASSPGLAGFRRTDTQYF. The rearrangement links TRBV3-1 to TRBJ2-3; 13 bases align to TRBD2. The V segment lost 4 bases and the J segment 3 bases; nucleotides outside the gene matches: 10. This CDR3 contains 18 residues. CDR1 is LGHDT, CDR2 YNNKEL, per germline (reference sequence).